This T cell receptor beta chain was obtained from a study of blood T cell repertoires in COVID-19 (dated by TCRdb to about 2020). With respect to the entire study: The collaborator samples originated in the United States, Italy and Spain and spanned the acute and convalescent phases of COVID-19. The material from the prospective study consisted of cDNA or gDNA derived from T cells, B-cell-depleted T cells, or PBMCs. The dataset comprised deeply sampled blood TCRbeta repertoires from subjects exposed to, actively infected with, or recovered from COVID-19. The repertoires were made available in a free public database intended to serve as a resource for research on the immune response to SARS-CoV-2. Samples came from the ongoing ImmuneRACE study (first 160 participants) plus 1,254 subjects from 6 global collaborators. Nearly every sample came with metadata listing a de-identified subject ID, COVID-19 status, age in years and sex. Where available, HLA class I and class II types were taken from metadata supplied by the sample provider and were not determined by assay-based typing. Here is what the overall study found, with its caveats: The amount of clinical and demographic metadata varied by source and participant and was provided uncurated.

A word on this clone: Its antigen remains unidentified. No much larger clonotype is one base removed from it; base qualities were not supplied.

The immunoSEQ Assay, a bias-controlled multiplex PCR, was used to amplify TCRbeta CDR3 regions from genomic DNA. The authors' pipeline ran thus. The number of nucleated cells in each sample was estimated by amplification of reference gene primers within the assay. To quantify the absolute abundance of each unique TCRbeta CDR3 rearrangement, sequence reads were collapsed and filtered. For each sample, productive Simpson clonality was calculated as the square root of Simpson's diversity index over productive rearrangements. TCRdb retrieved this table from immuneACCESS and kept in-frame rearrangements only. Not all clones are present; in checked studies, unresolved V genes account for under half, and no reason is known for the remainder. V, J and clone size derive from that table, while D and trimming were established from the DNA sequence. The sample data list 280,000 or so clones, and approximately 85% of these were observed just once. Of the sample, roughly 15% is held by the ten largest clones.

Whole blood was collected in K2EDTA tubes by collaborating institutions according to the institutions' own protocols. For TCRbeta analysis, collaborator samples were shipped as frozen whole blood, as isolated PBMCs, or as DNA extracted from either sample type. The source is a human donor in a cohort sampled during active COVID-19. The sequenced sample was peripheral blood.

The CDR3 amino acid sequence is: CASNEASYNEQFF. The DNA sequence reads TGCGCCAGCAACGAAGCCTCCTACAATGAGCAGTTCTTC. The rearranged segments are TRBV5-1 and TRBJ2-1; no D segment can be confidently identified. CDR1 is given as SGHRS and CDR2 as YFSETQ, both from the germline V gene. The junction shows trimming of 6 bases on V and 0 bases on J, plus 7 bases between the germline ends. Taken from cysteine to phenylalanine, the CDR3 has 13 residues. The sequence is cut down to CDR3 DNA, 39 bases in frame from base 1.